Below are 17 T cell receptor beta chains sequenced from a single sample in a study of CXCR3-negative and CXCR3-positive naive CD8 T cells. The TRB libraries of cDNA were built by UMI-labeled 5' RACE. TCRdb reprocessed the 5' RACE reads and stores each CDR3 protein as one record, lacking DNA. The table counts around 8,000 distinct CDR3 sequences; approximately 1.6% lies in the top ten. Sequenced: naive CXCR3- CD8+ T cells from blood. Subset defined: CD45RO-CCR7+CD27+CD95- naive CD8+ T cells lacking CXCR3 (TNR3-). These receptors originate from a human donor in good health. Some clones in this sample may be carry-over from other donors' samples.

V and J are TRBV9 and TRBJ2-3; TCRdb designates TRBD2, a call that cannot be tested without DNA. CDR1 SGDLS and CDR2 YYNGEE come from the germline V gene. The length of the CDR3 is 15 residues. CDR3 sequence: CASSSGTSGFDTQYF.

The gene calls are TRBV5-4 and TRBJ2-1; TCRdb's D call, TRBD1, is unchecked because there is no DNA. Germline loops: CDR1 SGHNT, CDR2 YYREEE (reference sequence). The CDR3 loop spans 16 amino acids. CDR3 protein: CASSLVGWDPLGEQFF.

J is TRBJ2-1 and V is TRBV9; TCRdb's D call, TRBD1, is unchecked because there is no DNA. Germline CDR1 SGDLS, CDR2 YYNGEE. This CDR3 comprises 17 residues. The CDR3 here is CASSTNRGNSSYNEQFF.

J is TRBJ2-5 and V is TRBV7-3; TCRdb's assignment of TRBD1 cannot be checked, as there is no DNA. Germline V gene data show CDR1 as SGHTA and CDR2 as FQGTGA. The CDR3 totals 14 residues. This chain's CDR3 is CASSLVPSLETQYF.

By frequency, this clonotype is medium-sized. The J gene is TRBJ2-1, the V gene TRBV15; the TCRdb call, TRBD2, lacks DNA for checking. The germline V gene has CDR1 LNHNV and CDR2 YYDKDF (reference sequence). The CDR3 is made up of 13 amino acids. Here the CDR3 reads CATSQRDYNEQFF.

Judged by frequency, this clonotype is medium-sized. CDR3 sequence reads: CSGLMTGTYGYTF. The gene calls are TRBV29-1 and TRBJ1-2; TCRdb calls TRBD1, which cannot be checked without DNA. The CDR3 has 13 residues. The germline gives CDR1 SQVTM, CDR2 ANQGSEA.

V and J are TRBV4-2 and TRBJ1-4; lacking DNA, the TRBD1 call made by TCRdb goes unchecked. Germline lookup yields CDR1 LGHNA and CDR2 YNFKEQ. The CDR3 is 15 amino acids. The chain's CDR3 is CASRPGTATNEKLFF.

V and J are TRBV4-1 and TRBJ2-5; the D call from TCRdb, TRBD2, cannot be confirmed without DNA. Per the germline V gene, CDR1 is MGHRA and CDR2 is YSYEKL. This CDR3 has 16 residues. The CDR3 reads CASSPGLAGGSETQYF.

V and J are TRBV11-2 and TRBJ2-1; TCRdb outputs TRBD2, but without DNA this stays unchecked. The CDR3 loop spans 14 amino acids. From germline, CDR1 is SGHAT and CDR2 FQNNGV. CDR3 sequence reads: CASMGLAGGDEQFF.

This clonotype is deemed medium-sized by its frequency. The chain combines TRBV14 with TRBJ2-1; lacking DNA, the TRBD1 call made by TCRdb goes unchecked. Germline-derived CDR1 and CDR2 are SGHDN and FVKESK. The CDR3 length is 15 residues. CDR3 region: CASSQVLLGRYEQFF.

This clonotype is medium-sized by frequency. The CDR3 here is CSVTSTGGNNYEQYF. The rearrangement joins TRBV29-1 to TRBJ2-7; the D call from TCRdb, TRBD1, cannot be confirmed without DNA. Germline CDR1 SQVTM, CDR2 ANQGSEA. The CDR3 length is 15 residues.

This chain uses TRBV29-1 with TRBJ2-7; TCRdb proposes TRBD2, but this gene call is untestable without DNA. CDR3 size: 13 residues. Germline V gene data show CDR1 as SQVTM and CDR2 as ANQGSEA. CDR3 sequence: CSVESGRTYEQYF.

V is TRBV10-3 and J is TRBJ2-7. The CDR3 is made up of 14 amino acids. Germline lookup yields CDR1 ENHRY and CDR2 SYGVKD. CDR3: CAISESGAPYEQYF.

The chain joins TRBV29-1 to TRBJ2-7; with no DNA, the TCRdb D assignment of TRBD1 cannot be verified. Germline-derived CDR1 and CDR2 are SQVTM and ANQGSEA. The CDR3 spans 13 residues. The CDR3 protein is CSVEQGSPYEQYF.

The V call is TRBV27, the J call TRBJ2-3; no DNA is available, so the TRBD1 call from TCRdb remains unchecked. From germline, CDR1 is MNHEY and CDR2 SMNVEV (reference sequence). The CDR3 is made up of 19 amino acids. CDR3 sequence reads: CASSPRRDTILFSTDTQYF.

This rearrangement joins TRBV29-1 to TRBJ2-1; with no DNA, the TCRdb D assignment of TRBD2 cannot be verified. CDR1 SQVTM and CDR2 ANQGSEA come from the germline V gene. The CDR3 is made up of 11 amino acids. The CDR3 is CSAGTYNEQFF.

CDR3 in amino acids: CASSEGGNEQFF. The chain combines TRBV25-1 with TRBJ2-1; TCRdb designates TRBD1, a call that cannot be tested without DNA. Germline V gene lookup returns CDR1 MGHDK and CDR2 SYGVNS. The CDR3 loop spans 12 amino acids. Filled out from reference TRBV25-1 and TRBJ2-1, the complete variable domain reads EADIYQTPRYLVIGTGKKITLECSQTMGHDKMYWYQQDPGMELHLIHYSYGVNSTEKGDLSSESTVSRIRTEHFPLTLESARPSHTSQYLCASSEGGNEQFFGPGTRLTVL.